This T cell receptor beta chain was found in a study of blood T cell repertoires in COVID-19 (TCRdb year 2020). Study-level background: Samples covering the acute and convalescent phases of COVID-19 were provided by collaborators in the United States, Italy and Spain. The material from the prospective study consisted of cDNA or gDNA derived from T cells, B-cell-depleted T cells, or PBMCs. The dataset comprised deeply sampled blood TCRbeta repertoires from subjects exposed to, actively infected with, or recovered from COVID-19. The repertoires were released in a freely available public database meant as a resource for research on the immune response to SARS-CoV-2. Samples came from the ongoing ImmuneRACE study (first 160 participants) plus 1,254 subjects from 6 global collaborators. Sample metadata almost always included a de-identified subject ID, COVID-19 status, age in years and sex. HLA class I and class II types, where available, came from metadata supplied by the sample provider rather than from assay-based typing.

The germline V gene (reference sequence) sets CDR1 to SGHKS and CDR2 to YYEKEE. V has 4 bases trimmed and J has 6 bases trimmed; junction bases matching no gene number 10. Spanning cysteine to phenylalanine, the CDR3 consists of 17 amino acids. CDR3 DNA only is kept here, 51 bases in frame from base 1. The collaborating institutions used their own protocols to collect whole blood in K2EDTA tubes. For TCRbeta analysis, collaborators shipped samples as frozen whole blood, isolated PBMCs, or DNA extracted from either of those sample types. TCRbeta CDR3 regions were amplified from genomic DNA using the immunoSEQ Assay, a bias-controlled multiplex PCR. The published analysis was carried out like this. Nucleated cell counts per sample were estimated from amplification of reference gene primers within the assay. To quantify the absolute abundance of each unique TCRbeta CDR3 rearrangement, sequence reads were collapsed and filtered. Productive Simpson clonality was computed per sample as the square root of Simpson's diversity index over productive rearrangements. This is the immuneACCESS table as TCRdb keeps it, with only in-frame sequences that have V and J called. A part of the clones is gone; compared with another copy, unresolved V genes explain less than half, and the rest is unexplained. Clonal size and the V and J genes are those of that table, whereas D and trimming came from the DNA. The sample profile shows roughly 55,000 clones; about 89% of them were found once. The biggest ten clones account for 6% to 8.5% of the sample.

What the study reported, not specific to this receptor: How much clinical and demographic metadata was included differed by source and by participant, and the metadata was provided uncurated.

About this clone itself: Its target antigen remains unknown. No quality values exist for individual bases; no much larger clone is one base distant.

The receptor comes from a man between 60 and 75 years old with active or convalescent COVID-19. Sequencing was done on a sample of peripheral blood. The rearranged chain carries TRBV5-5 and TRBJ2-1, with 13 middle bases fitting TRBD2. CDR3 reads: CASSLDPGLAGTNEQFF. The DNA sequence is TGTGCCAGCAGCCTGGATCCGGGACTAGCGGGGACCAATGAGCAGTTCTTC. Extended through the reference TRBV5-5 and TRBJ2-1 proteins, this CDR3 yields the full variable domain: DAGVTQSPTHLIKTRGQQVTLRCSPISGHKSVSWYQQVLGQGPQFIFQYYEKEERGRGNFPDRFSARQFPNYSSELNVNALLLGDSALYLCASSLDPGLAGTNEQFFGPGTRLTVL.